The next 5 T cell receptor beta chains were all read from a single sample in a study of blood T cell repertoires in COVID-19. This table comes from immunoSEQ multiplex PCR, and its TCRdb copy is limited to in-frame clones, with some not included. The profile shows 30,000 to 35,000 clones, 93% of them singletons. The specimen was peripheral blood. The receptors stem from a human donor in a cohort sampled during active COVID-19.

The gene calls are TRBV21-1 and TRBJ2-7; the table's D call of TRBD1 was not tested on the DNA. TRBV21-1 is assigned pseudogene status. The CDR3 sequence is 14 residues long. CDR3 nucleotides: TGTGCCAGCAGCAACACAGGGGCTGCCTACGAGCAGTACTTC. This gives the protein CASSNTGAAYEQYF.

The V and J genes are TRBV30 and TRBJ1-4; the D gene is possibly TRBD1 (6 bases). The ends were cut back, 4 bases at V and 6 bases at J, with 18 bases in the middle. The CDR3 sequence is 15 residues long. The germline CDR1 and CDR2 sequences are GTSNPN and SVGIG (reference sequence). The CDR3, as DNA: TGTGCCTGGATACCCGGGGGGCTTTCCGATGAAAAACTGTTTTTT. Protein sequence: CAWIPGGLSDEKLFF.

The V call is TRBV5-4, the J call TRBJ1-2; weak D call: TRBD1 (6 bases). Per the germline V gene, CDR1 is SGHNT and CDR2 is YYREEE (reference sequence). The CDR3 is 16 amino acids. V gave up 0 bases and J gave up 8 bases, with 20 bases separating them. CDR3 sequence reads: CASSLERWGRGSGYTF. In nucleotides, the CDR3 is TGTGCCAGCAGCTTGGAAAGGTGGGGCAGGGGATCAGGCTACACCTTC.

CDR3: CASSTGQGLNTEAFF. CDR3 coding DNA: TGTGCCAGCAGCACGGGACAGGGACTGAACACTGAAGCTTTCTTT. The chain couples TRBV11-2 to TRBJ1-1; 9 nucleotides align to TRBD1. After removal of 5 bases from V and 0 bases from J, the junction contained 4 bases not matched to a gene. Germline V gene lookup returns CDR1 SGHAT and CDR2 FQNNGV. This CDR3 is 15 amino acids long.

V is TRBV18 and J is TRBJ2-7; 10 bases agree with TRBD2. The CDR3 has 16 residues. The germline gives CDR1 KGHSH, CDR2 LQKENI. V was clipped by 0 bases and J by 3 bases; unmatched bases: 5. CDR3 residues: CASSPPLTSGNYEQYF. The DNA of the CDR3 is TGTGCCAGCTCACCACCCCTCACTAGCGGGAACTACGAGCAGTACTTC.